This is a list of T cell receptor beta chains from one sample in a study of T cell responses to AZD1222 COVID-19 vaccine. Clones were read by immunoSEQ multiplex PCR, and TCRdb kept only the in-frame ones, dropping some. The sample has some 100,000 clones, over 80% seen once; the top ten hold around 7%. Source: peripheral blood, taken on day 0 of AZD1222 vaccination. These receptors all stem from an adult in good health. Each CDR3 is given with its conserved first and last residue. The order of the fields is V gene, J gene, D gene, clone size, CDR3 protein, CDR3 DNA. The D gene is left open where the match is weak. Not every row has a clone size; where given, it reads once, few, many or a size class.

>TRBV27|TRBJ1-1|TRBD1|.
CASSLLLRTGSTEAFF
TGTGCCAGCAGTTTATTACTAAGGACAGGGAGCACTGAAGCTTTCTTT
>TRBV19|TRBJ1-5|.|.
CAPSTPEPQHF
TGTGCCCCCAGCACCCCGGAGCCCCAGCATTTT
>TRBV30|TRBJ1-5|.|once
CAWSELSNQPQHF
TGTGCCTGGAGTGAGCTCAGCAATCAGCCCCAGCATTTT
>TRBV6-5|TRBJ1-6|.|.
CASSSGTLRATLHF
TGTGCCAGCAGTTCCGGGACCCTACGGGCGACCCTCCACTTT
>TRBV27|TRBJ1-2|.|.
CASSLLGDNYGYTF
TGTGCCAGCAGTTTATTAGGGGACAACTATGGCTACACCTTC
>TRBV6-5|TRBJ1-5|.|.
CATMRTYNQPQHF
TGTGCCACCATGAGGACTTACAATCAGCCCCAGCATTTT
>TRBV6-5|TRBJ1-1|.|once
CASLYGGNTEAFF
TGTGCCAGTCTCTACGGGGGGAACACTGAAGCTTTCTTT
>TRBV4-1|TRBJ2-1|.|.
CASSQDRVASYNEQFF
TGCGCCAGCAGCCAAGATAGGGTAGCGTCTTACAATGAGCAGTTCTTC
>TRBV5-5|TRBJ1-1|.|once
CASLRDNTEAFF
TGTGCCAGCTTGCGGGATAACACTGAAGCTTTCTTT
>TRBV5-1|TRBJ1-1|.|.
CASSADINTEAFF
TGCGCCAGCAGCGCGGACATTAACACTGAAGCTTTCTTT
>TRBV7-2|TRBJ1-6|.|.
CASSLVGGDSPLHF
TGTGCCAGCAGCCTGGTCGGGGGAGACTCACCCCTCCACTTT
>TRBV12-3/TRBV12-4|TRBJ1-2|.|.
CASSFSGTYGYTF
TGTGCCAGCAGTTTTTCGGGGACCTATGGCTACACCTTC
>TRBV14|TRBJ1-2|.|once
CASSPSGGPGGYTF
TGTGCCAGCAGCCCTTCGGGGGGCCCTGGCGGCTACACCTTC
>TRBV6-5|TRBJ1-4|.|few
CASSGQFNEKLFF
TGTGCCAGCAGCGGACAGTTTAATGAAAAACTGTTTTTT
>TRBV29-1|TRBJ1-1|.|.
CSVQSQGNTEAFF
TGCAGCGTTCAGTCCCAGGGAAACACTGAAGCTTTCTTT
>TRBV4-1|TRBJ1-1|.|.
CASSQVQNTEAFF
TGCGCCAGCAGCCAAGTACAGAACACTGAAGCTTTCTTT
>TRBV18|TRBJ1-1|.|.
CASSPARAMNTEAFF
TGTGCCAGCTCACCAGCCAGGGCCATGAACACTGAAGCTTTCTTT
>TRBV5-1|TRBJ2-7|TRBD2|once
CASGTSGAYEQYF
TGCGCCAGCGGGACTAGCGGGGCCTACGAGCAGTACTTC
>TRBV29-1|TRBJ2-5|.|.
CSVYLDSQETQYF
TGCAGCGTTTATCTTGACAGTCAAGAGACCCAGTACTTC
>TRBV5-1|TRBJ2-7|.|.
CASSPAGTVYEQYF
TGCGCCAGCAGCCCCGCCGGGACGGTCTACGAGCAGTACTTC
>TRBV23-1|TRBJ2-1|TRBD2|.
CASSHPGWTSGTDAYNEQFF
TGCGCCAGCAGTCATCCCGGTTGGACTAGCGGGACCGACGCGTACAATGAGCAGTTCTTC
>TRBV9|TRBJ1-2|.|.
CASSVQEATGGYTF
TGTGCCAGCAGCGTCCAAGAGGCCACGGGGGGCTACACCTTC